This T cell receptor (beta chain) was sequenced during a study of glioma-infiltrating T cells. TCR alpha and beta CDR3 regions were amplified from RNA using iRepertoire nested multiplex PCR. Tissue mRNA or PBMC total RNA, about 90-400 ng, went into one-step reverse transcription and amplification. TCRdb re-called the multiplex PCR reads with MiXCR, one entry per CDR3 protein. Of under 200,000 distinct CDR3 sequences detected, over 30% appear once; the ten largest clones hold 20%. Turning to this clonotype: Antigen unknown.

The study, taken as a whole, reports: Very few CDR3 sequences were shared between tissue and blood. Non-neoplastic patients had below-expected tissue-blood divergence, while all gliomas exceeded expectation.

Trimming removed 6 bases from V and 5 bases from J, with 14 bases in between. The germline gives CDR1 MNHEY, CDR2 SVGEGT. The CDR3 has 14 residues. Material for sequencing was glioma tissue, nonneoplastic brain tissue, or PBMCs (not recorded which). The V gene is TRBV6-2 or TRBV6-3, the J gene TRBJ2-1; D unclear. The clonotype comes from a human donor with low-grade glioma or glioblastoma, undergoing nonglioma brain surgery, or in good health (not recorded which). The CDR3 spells CASSIGITDNEQFF. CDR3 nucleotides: TGTGCCAGCAGCATCGGTATTACAGACAATGAGCAGTTCTTC.